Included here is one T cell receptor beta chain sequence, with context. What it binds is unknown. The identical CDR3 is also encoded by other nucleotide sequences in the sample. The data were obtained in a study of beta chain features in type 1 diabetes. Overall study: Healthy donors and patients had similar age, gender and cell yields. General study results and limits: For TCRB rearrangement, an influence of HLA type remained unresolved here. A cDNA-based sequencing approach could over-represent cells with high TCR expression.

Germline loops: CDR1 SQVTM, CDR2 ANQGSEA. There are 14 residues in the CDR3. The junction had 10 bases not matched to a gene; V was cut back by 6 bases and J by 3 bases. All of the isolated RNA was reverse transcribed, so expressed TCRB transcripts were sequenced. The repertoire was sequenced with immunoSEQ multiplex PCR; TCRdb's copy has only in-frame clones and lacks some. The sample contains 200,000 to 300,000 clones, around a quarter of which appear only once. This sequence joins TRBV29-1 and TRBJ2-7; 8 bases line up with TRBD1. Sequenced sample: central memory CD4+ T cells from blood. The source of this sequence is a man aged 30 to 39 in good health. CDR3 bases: TGCAGCGTGGGAGCCGGGACAGGAGTCTACGAGCAGTACTTC. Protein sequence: CSVGAGTGVYEQYF.